Listed below are T cell receptor beta chains from one sample, sequenced in a study of blood T cell repertoires in COVID-19. The protocol was immunoSEQ multiplex PCR, while the TCRdb copy is restricted to in-frame clones and leaves out a portion. This sample yields 70,000 to 85,000 clones, of which around 81% are seen a single time; 9% to 10% belongs to the top ten. Sequences were obtained from peripheral blood. All receptors derive from a human donor in a cohort sampled during active COVID-19. The CDR3 runs from the conserved cysteine through the conserved F or W. The order of the fields is V gene, J gene, clone size, D gene, CDR3 DNA, CDR3 protein. The D gene is left open where the match is weak. The size field is filled for only some rows; it gives once, few, many or a size class.

v_call: TRBV7-2
j_call: TRBJ2-3
clone_size: NA
d_call: TRBD1
cdr3_nt: TGTGCCAGCAGCCGGACAGGGGATACGCAGTATTTT
cdr3_aa: CASSRTGDTQYF

v_call: TRBV5-6
j_call: TRBJ2-7
clone_size: once
d_call: TRBD2
cdr3_nt: TGTGCCAGCAGCTCTATGGGACTAGCGGGAACCGCATCCTACGAGCAGTACTTC
cdr3_aa: CASSSMGLAGTASYEQYF

v_call: TRBV6-4
j_call: TRBJ2-1
clone_size: NA
d_call: NA
cdr3_nt: TGTGCCAGCAGTGTTAGGACTGGGTACAATGAGCAGTTCTTC
cdr3_aa: CASSVRTGYNEQFF

v_call: TRBV6-5
j_call: TRBJ2-5
clone_size: NA
d_call: NA
cdr3_nt: TGTGCCAGCAGTTACTCGATCGGGATTCGCCAAGAGACCCAGTACTTC
cdr3_aa: CASSYSIGIRQETQYF

v_call: TRBV19
j_call: TRBJ2-1
clone_size: NA
d_call: NA
cdr3_nt: TGTGCCAGTAGCGCCCTACAGGGTTTGGCGTACAATGAGCAGTTCTTC
cdr3_aa: CASSALQGLAYNEQFF

v_call: TRBV30
j_call: TRBJ1-5
clone_size: NA
d_call: NA
cdr3_nt: TGTGCCTGGAGTAGCCAGGATAATCAGCCCCAGCATTTT
cdr3_aa: CAWSSQDNQPQHF

v_call: TRBV18
j_call: TRBJ2-1
clone_size: NA
d_call: TRBD1
cdr3_nt: TGTGCCAGCTCACGAACCGGGACAGACAATGAGCAGTTCTTC
cdr3_aa: CASSRTGTDNEQFF

v_call: TRBV27
j_call: TRBJ2-3
clone_size: NA
d_call: TRBD2
cdr3_nt: TGTGCCAGCAGTCCCAAGACGGGGGGTAGTATGGATACGCAGTATTTT
cdr3_aa: CASSPKTGGSMDTQYF

v_call: TRBV6-5
j_call: TRBJ2-5
clone_size: NA
d_call: TRBD2
cdr3_nt: TGTGCCAGCACCAGACTAGCGGGGGAAGAGACCCAGTACTTC
cdr3_aa: CASTRLAGEETQYF

v_call: TRBV6-5
j_call: TRBJ2-5
clone_size: NA
d_call: NA
cdr3_nt: TGTGCCAGCAGTCCTCCTGGGGGGAGGGAGACCCAGTACTTC
cdr3_aa: CASSPPGGRETQYF

v_call: TRBV5-1
j_call: TRBJ2-5
clone_size: NA
d_call: NA
cdr3_nt: TGCGCCAGCAGCTTGGCTTATGGGACATCCTTTCCCTCAGGGGAGACCCAGTACTTC
cdr3_aa: CASSLAYGTSFPSGETQYF

v_call: TRBV6-6
j_call: TRBJ2-7
clone_size: NA
d_call: NA
cdr3_nt: TGTGCCAGCAGTTACGCCCAGGGCAGGGGCGAGCAGTACTTC
cdr3_aa: CASSYAQGRGEQYF

v_call: TRBV6-5
j_call: TRBJ1-5
clone_size: NA
d_call: TRBD1
cdr3_nt: TGTGCCAGCAGACTCGGACAGGGGATTAATCAGCCCCAGCATTTT
cdr3_aa: CASRLGQGINQPQHF

v_call: TRBV12-3/TRBV12-4
j_call: TRBJ2-5
clone_size: NA
d_call: NA
cdr3_nt: TGTGCCAGCAGCCCTACAGGGTCCACCCAGTACTTC
cdr3_aa: CASSPTGSTQYF

v_call: TRBV5-6
j_call: TRBJ1-1
clone_size: few
d_call: NA
cdr3_nt: TGTGCCAGCAGCTTGGGGACCGCACCAGGGGTGAACACTGAAGCTTTCTTT
cdr3_aa: CASSLGTAPGVNTEAFF

v_call: TRBV10-1
j_call: TRBJ2-3
clone_size: NA
d_call: TRBD2
cdr3_nt: TGCGCCAGCAGTGAGTCGACTAGCGGGCGGACAGATACGCAGTATTTT
cdr3_aa: CASSESTSGRTDTQYF

v_call: TRBV2
j_call: TRBJ2-5
clone_size: NA
d_call: TRBD1
cdr3_nt: TGTGCCAGCAAGAACGGACAGGCGCCTTCAGAGACCCAGTACTTC
cdr3_aa: CASKNGQAPSETQYF

v_call: TRBV11-3
j_call: TRBJ1-3
clone_size: NA
d_call: NA
cdr3_nt: TGTGCCAGCAGCTCGGACACGGGAAACACCATATATTTT
cdr3_aa: CASSSDTGNTIYF

v_call: TRBV7-3
j_call: TRBJ2-1
clone_size: NA
d_call: TRBD2
cdr3_nt: TGTGCCAGCAGCCCGGGGGGGATTCAGGGGAATGAGCAGTTCTTC
cdr3_aa: CASSPGGIQGNEQFF

v_call: TRBV7-3
j_call: TRBJ1-5
clone_size: NA
d_call: NA
cdr3_nt: TGTGCCAGCAGCTTACAGGCAGGTCAGCCCCAGCATTTT
cdr3_aa: CASSLQAGQPQHF

v_call: TRBV3-1/TRBV3-2
j_call: TRBJ1-5
clone_size: NA
d_call: NA
cdr3_nt: TGTGCCAGCAGCTCCGGGACAAGTGGTCAGCCCCAGCATTTT
cdr3_aa: CASSSGTSGQPQHF

v_call: TRBV6-6
j_call: TRBJ2-5
clone_size: NA
d_call: NA
cdr3_nt: TGTGCCAGCAGTTACCTCTTGGGGGCGGCGGAGACCCAGTACTTC
cdr3_aa: CASSYLLGAAETQYF

v_call: TRBV5-1
j_call: TRBJ2-2
clone_size: NA
d_call: TRBD2
cdr3_nt: TGCGCCAGCAGCCCCACCCCGGGACTAGCGGGAGGGGACGCCGGGGAGCTGTTTTTT
cdr3_aa: CASSPTPGLAGGDAGELFF

v_call: TRBV2
j_call: TRBJ2-2
clone_size: NA
d_call: NA
cdr3_nt: TGTGCCAGCAGTTGGAGGGAAATCGGGGAGCTGTTTTTT
cdr3_aa: CASSWREIGELFF

v_call: TRBV5-5
j_call: TRBJ1-2
clone_size: NA
d_call: TRBD1
cdr3_nt: TGTGCCAGCAGCTTGTTGGGACAGGGGGCATTACTGGGCTACACCTTC
cdr3_aa: CASSLLGQGALLGYTF

v_call: TRBV7-2
j_call: TRBJ2-7
clone_size: NA
d_call: NA
cdr3_nt: TGTGCCAGCAGCGGCCGAGGCCTCCCGTCCTCCTACGAGCAGTACTTC
cdr3_aa: CASSGRGLPSSYEQYF